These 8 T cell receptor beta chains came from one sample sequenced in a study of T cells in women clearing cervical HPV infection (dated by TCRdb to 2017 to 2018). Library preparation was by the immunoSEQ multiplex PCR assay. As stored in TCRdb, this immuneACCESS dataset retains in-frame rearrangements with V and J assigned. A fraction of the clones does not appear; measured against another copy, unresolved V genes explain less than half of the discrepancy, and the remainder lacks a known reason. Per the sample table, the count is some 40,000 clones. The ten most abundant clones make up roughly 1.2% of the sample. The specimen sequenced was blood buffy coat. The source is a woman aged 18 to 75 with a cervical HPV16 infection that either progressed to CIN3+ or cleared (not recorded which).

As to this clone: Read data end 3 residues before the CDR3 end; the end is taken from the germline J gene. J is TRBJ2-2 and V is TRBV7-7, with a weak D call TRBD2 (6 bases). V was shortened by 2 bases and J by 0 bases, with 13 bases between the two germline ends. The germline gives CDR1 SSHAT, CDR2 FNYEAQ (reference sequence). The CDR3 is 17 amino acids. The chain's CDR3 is CASSLTGGTPNTGELFF. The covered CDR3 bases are TGTGCCAGCAGCTTAACCGGGGGTACGCCGAACACCGGGGAG. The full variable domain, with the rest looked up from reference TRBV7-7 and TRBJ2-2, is GAGVSQSPRYKVTKRGQDVTLRCDPISSHATLYWYQQALGQGPEFLTYFNYEAQPDKSGLPSDRFSAERPEGSISTLTIQRTEQRDSAMYRCASSLTGGTPNTGELFFGEGSRLTVL.

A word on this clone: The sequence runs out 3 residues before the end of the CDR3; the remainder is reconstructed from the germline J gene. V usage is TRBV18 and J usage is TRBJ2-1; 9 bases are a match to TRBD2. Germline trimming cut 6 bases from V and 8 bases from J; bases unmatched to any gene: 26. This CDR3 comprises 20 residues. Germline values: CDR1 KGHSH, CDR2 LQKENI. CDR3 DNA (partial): TGTGCCAGCTCTAGGTGGGCGGGCGATCCTAGCGGGACCCTAAGCGATGAG. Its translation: CASSRWAGDPSGTLSDE. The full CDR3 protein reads CASSRWAGDPSGTLSDEQFF.

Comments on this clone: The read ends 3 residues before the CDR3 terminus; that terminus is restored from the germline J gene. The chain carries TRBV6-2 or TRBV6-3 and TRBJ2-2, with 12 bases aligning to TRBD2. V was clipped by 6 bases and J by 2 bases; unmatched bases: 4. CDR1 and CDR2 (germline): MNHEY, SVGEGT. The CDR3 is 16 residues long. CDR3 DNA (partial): TGTGCCAGCAGCCGGGGACTAGCGGGTAACACCGGGGAG. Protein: CASSRGLAGNTGE. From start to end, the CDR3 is CASSRGLAGNTGELFF.

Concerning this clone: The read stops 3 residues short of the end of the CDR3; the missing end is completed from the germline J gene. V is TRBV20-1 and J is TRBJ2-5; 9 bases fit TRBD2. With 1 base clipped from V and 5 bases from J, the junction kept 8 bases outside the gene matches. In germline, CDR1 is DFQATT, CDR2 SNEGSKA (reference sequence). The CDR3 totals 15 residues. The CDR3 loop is CSARGSSGRRETQYF. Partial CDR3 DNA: TGCAGTGCTAGAGGAAGTAGCGGGAGAAGGGAGACC.

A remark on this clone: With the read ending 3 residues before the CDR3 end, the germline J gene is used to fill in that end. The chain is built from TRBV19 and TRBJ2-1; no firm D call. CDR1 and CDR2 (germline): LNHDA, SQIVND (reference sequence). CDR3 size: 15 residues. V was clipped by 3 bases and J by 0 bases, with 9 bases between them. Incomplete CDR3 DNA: TGTGCCAGTAGTATTTGGTCAGACTCCTACAATGAG. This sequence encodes CASSIWSDSYNE. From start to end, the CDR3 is CASSIWSDSYNEQFF.

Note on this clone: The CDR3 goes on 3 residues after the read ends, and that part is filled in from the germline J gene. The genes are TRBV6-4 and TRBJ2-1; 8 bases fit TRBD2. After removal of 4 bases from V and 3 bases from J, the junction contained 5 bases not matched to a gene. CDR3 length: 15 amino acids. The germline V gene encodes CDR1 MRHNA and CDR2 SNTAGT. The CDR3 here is CASSVAAGDYNEQFF. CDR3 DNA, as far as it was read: TGTGCCAGCAGTGTAGCAGCGGGGGACTACAATGAG.

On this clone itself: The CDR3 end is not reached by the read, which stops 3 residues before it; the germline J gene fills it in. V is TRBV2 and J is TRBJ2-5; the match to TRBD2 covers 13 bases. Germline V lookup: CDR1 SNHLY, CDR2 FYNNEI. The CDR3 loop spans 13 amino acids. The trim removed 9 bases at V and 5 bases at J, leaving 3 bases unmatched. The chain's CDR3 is CASWTSGSETQYF. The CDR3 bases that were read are TGTGCCAGTTGGACTAGCGGGAGTGAGACC.

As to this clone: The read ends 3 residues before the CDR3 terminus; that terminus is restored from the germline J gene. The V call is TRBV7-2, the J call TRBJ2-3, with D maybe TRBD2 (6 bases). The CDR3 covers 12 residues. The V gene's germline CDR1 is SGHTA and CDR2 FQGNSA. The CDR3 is CASSPRWRAQYF. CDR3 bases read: TGTGCCAGCAGCCCTCGCTGGAGGGCG.